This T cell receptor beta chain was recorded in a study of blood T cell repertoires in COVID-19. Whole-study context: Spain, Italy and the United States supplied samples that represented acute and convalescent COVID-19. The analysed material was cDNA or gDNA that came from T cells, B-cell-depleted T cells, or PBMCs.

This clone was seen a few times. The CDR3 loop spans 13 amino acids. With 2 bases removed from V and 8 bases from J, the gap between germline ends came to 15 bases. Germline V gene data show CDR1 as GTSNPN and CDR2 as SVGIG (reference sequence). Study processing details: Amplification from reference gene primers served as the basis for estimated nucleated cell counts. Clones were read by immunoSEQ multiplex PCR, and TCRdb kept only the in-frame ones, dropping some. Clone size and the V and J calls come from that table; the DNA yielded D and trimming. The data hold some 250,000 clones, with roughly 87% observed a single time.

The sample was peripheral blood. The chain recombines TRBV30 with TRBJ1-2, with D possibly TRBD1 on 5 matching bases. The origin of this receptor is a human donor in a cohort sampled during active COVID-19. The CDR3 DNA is TGTGCCTGGAGTCTTCAGCAGGGACTCGGCTACACCTTC. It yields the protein CAWSLQQGLGYTF.